The 32 T cell receptor beta chains in this list originate from one sample, sequenced in a study of glioma-infiltrating T cells after dendritic cell vaccination. Time point: after dendritic cell vaccination, including at tumor progression/relapse. Assay: immunoSEQ multiplex PCR; the TCRdb copy retains only in-frame clones and omits some. The sample lists roughly 56,000 clones, 85% occurring once. This specimen was blood, taken after dendritic cell vaccination. These receptors were collected from a human donor with glioblastoma.

The DNA for the CDR3 is TGTGCCAGCAGCTTAGCGCTAGGTCAGCCCCAGCATTTT. This gives the protein CASSLALGQPQHF. The chain links TRBV7-9 to TRBJ1-5; D call uncertain. Per the germline V gene, CDR1 is SEHNR and CDR2 is FQNEAQ (reference sequence). V lost 0 bases to trimming and J lost 6 bases, with 6 bases between them. The CDR3 is 13 amino acids.

This clone was seen only once. The chain joins TRBV7-8 to TRBJ2-1; perhaps TRBD2 as D (5 bases). Germline V lookup: CDR1 SGHVS, CDR2 FQNEAQ. The CDR3 is made up of 17 amino acids. Deletions cut 2 bases from V and 2 bases from J, with 16 bases between. The CDR3 loop is CASSLRYGGRTYNEQFF. CDR3 bases: TGTGCCAGCAGCTTAAGGTACGGCGGGCGCACCTACAATGAGCAGTTCTTC.

This clone occurred a few times. The chain links TRBV4-3 to TRBJ1-6; maybe TRBD1 (5 bases). This CDR3 spans 14 amino acids. With 6 bases removed from V and 6 bases from J, the gap between germline ends came to 12 bases. Germline loops: CDR1 LGHNA, CDR2 YSLEER. DNA of the CDR3: TGCGCCAGCAGGGGCGACAGCCGTAATTCACCCCTCCACTTT. The encoded protein is CASRGDSRNSPLHF.

V and J are TRBV6-5 and TRBJ2-5, with 9 nucleotides matching TRBD1. The CDR3 loop spans 14 amino acids. V shed 6 bases and J 4 bases; nucleotides not matched to a gene: 6. Germline V gene data show CDR1 as MNHEY and CDR2 as SVGAGI. The CDR3 nucleotides are TGTGCCAGCAGGATACAGGGGGCTAGAGAGACCCAGTACTTC. This translates into CASRIQGARETQYF.

In regard to this clone: Other DNA sequences from this sample encode an identical CDR3 as well. This chain links TRBV7-2 with TRBJ2-3, with 9 bases fitting TRBD2. The CDR3 is 14 amino acids. With 5 bases clipped from V and 5 bases from J, the junction kept 5 bases outside the gene matches. The germline V gene encodes CDR1 SGHTA and CDR2 FQGNSA. This CDR3 reads CASSPGLAGDTQYF. Written as DNA, the CDR3 is TGTGCCAGCAGCCCGGGACTAGCCGGAGATACGCAGTATTTT.

The chain employs TRBV19 and TRBJ1-6, with D possibly TRBD1 on 5 matching bases. V was shortened by 9 bases and J by 6 bases, with 15 bases between the two germline ends. CDR3 length: 14 residues. Germline V gene data show CDR1 as LNHDA and CDR2 as SQIVND (reference sequence). The CDR3 nucleotides read TGTGCCAGCGACGATATGGGGCCTAATTCACCCCTCCACTTT. Amino acid sequence: CASDDMGPNSPLHF.

This clone was detected only once. The V and J genes are TRBV5-6 and TRBJ1-6; 7 nucleotides agree with TRBD1. Germline CDR1 SGHDT, CDR2 YYEEEE. This CDR3 is built from 15 residues. The ends lost 5 bases at V and 7 bases at J; junction bases unmatched: 9. Here the CDR3 reads CASRRTDRTNSPLHF. CDR3 nucleotide sequence: TGTGCCAGCAGACGAACGGACAGGACAAATTCACCCCTCCACTTT.

The chain combines TRBV13 with TRBJ2-3; TRBD2 aligns across 10 bases. The V and J ends lost 0 bases and 6 bases, in that order; junction bases with no gene match: 6. This CDR3 contains 16 residues. Germline-derived CDR1 and CDR2 are PRHDT and FYEKMQ (reference sequence). CDR3 DNA: TGTGCCAGCAGCTTAGGGGTAGCGGGGGGCGGGGATACGCAGTATTTT. Translation gives CASSLGVAGGGDTQYF.

The genes are TRBV6-6 and TRBJ1-4; tentative D call: TRBD1 (5 bases). This CDR3 is 15 amino acids long. Germline lookup yields CDR1 MNHNY and CDR2 SVGAGI (reference sequence). Deletions cut 3 bases from V and 3 bases from J, with 11 bases between. The CDR3 coding sequence is TGTGCCAGCAGTTATCGTAGACAGCCTAATGAAAAACTGTTTTTT. Translation: CASSYRRQPNEKLFF.

The chain carries TRBV14 and TRBJ1-1; D not resolved. The V gene's germline CDR1 is SGHDN and CDR2 FVKESK. V was trimmed by 0 bases and J by 11 bases, leaving 13 bases between them. This CDR3 has 13 residues. The CDR3: CASSQENSNVAFF. For the CDR3, the DNA is TGTGCCAGCAGCCAAGAGAACTCTAATGTGGCTTTCTTT.

This clone occurred once. V and J are TRBV11-3 and TRBJ1-6; 11 positions match TRBD1. The junction had 3 bases not matched to a gene; V was cut back by 5 bases and J by 3 bases. Germline CDR1 is SGHNT and CDR2 is YENEEA. This CDR3 is 16 amino acids long. The CDR3, as DNA: TGTGCCAGCAGCCTCGGGACAGGGGGCTATAATTCACCCCTCCACTTT. Its protein is CASSLGTGGYNSPLHF.

This chain links TRBV29-1 with TRBJ2-7, with 10 nucleotides matching TRBD1. The CDR3 extends over 14 amino acids. Germline lookup yields CDR1 SQVTM and CDR2 ANQGSEA. Unmatched junction bases numbered 11, after V lost 7 bases and J lost 5 bases. CDR3 DNA sequence: TGCAGCGCTGGTATACCGGACAGGGGGAACGAGCAGTACTTC. Protein sequence: CSAGIPDRGNEQYF.

The rearrangement joins TRBV7-9 to TRBJ2-5; 7 nucleotides align to TRBD2. With V trimmed by 5 bases and J by 5 bases, 14 bases remained unmatched. CDR1 is SEHNR and CDR2 is FQNEAQ in the germline V gene (reference sequence). There are 16 residues in the CDR3. Here the CDR3 reads CASSRPAGTLWETQYF. The CDR3 DNA reads as TGTGCCAGCAGCCGCCCAGCGGGGACCCTGTGGGAGACCCAGTACTTC.

CDR3 bases: TGTGCCAGCAGCTTATCGGGGGGGCTGTACAATGAGCAGTTCTTC. This codes for CASSLSGGLYNEQFF. The chain recombines TRBV7-8 with TRBJ2-1, with TRBD2 matching over 8 bases. CDR3 size: 15 residues. Germline CDR1 reads SGHVS; CDR2 reads FQNEAQ. The trim removed 2 bases at V and 4 bases at J, leaving 4 bases unmatched.

The chain joins TRBV19 to TRBJ1-2; 7 nucleotides agree with TRBD1. J gave up 3 bases and V 6 bases, and 7 bases lay outside the gene matches. This CDR3 has 14 amino acids. CDR1 is LNHDA and CDR2 is SQIVND in the germline V gene (reference sequence). The CDR3 sequence is CASSRQGRDYGYTF. CDR3 in DNA: TGTGCCAGTAGCAGACAGGGTAGAGACTATGGCTACACCTTC.

A remark on this clone: Other DNA sequences in this specimen translate into the identical CDR3. The V and J genes are TRBV7-3 and TRBJ2-2; TRBD2 agrees at 9 bases. The CDR3 has 16 residues. The V and J ends lost 3 bases and 4 bases, in that order; junction bases with no gene match: 6. Germline V gene lookup returns CDR1 SGHTA and CDR2 FQGTGA. The CDR3 sequence: CASSLNGGGATGELFF. The CDR3 DNA sequence: TGTGCCAGCAGCTTGAATGGCGGGGGGGCCACCGGGGAGCTGTTTTTT.

This clone was counted a few times. V and J are TRBV5-8 and TRBJ2-7; D is unresolved. The CDR3 runs 13 residues. Germline V gene lookup returns CDR1 SGHTS and CDR2 YDEGEE. V was clipped by 4 bases and J by 5 bases, with 13 bases between them. The CDR3 nucleotides read TGTGCCAGCAGCCAAGAGCTGGTAAACGAGCAGTACTTC. Its protein is CASSQELVNEQYF. Filled out from reference TRBV5-8 and TRBJ2-7, the complete variable domain reads EAGVTQSPTHLIKTRGQQATLRCSPISGHTSVYWYQQALGLGLQFLLWYDEGEERNRGNFPPRFSGRQFPNYSSELNVNALELEDSALYLCASSQELVNEQYFGPGTRLTVT.

CDR3 region: CATSRDPDRGQRADTQYF. The CDR3 DNA is TGTGCCACCAGCAGAGATCCTGACAGGGGGCAGAGGGCAGATACGCAGTATTTT. The chain combines TRBV15 with TRBJ2-3; 10 bases map to TRBD1. V was pared by 0 bases and J by 4 bases, with 10 bases of the junction left unmatched. Germline CDR1 and CDR2: LNHNV and YYDKDF (reference sequence). CDR3 length: 18 residues. The whole variable domain, filled in from reference TRBV15 and TRBJ2-3, reads DAMVIQNPRYQVTQFGKPVTLSCSQTLNHNVMYWYQQKSSQAPKLLFHYYDKDFNNEADTPDNFQSRRPNTSFCFLDIRSPGLGDTAMYLCATSRDPDRGQRADTQYFGPGTRLTVL.

A single count supports this clone. V usage is TRBV9 and J usage is TRBJ1-5; D is possibly TRBD1 (5 bases). The CDR3 covers 13 residues. V was pared by 3 bases and J by 3 bases, with 7 bases between. Per germline, CDR1 SGDLS and CDR2 YYNGEE. CDR3 in amino acids: CASSAGINQPQHF. The CDR3 nucleotides are TGTGCCAGCAGCGCAGGGATCAATCAGCCCCAGCATTTT.

This clone was recorded once. The J gene is TRBJ1-1, the V gene TRBV4-1, with D possibly TRBD1 on 6 matching bases. Trimming removed 3 bases from V and 8 bases from J, with 22 bases in between. This CDR3 is 16 amino acids long. CDR1 and CDR2 (germline): MGHRA, YSYEKL. As DNA, the CDR3 is TGCGCCAGCAGCCACAAAATCCTGGCCCGGGGGGCGGAAGCTTTCTTT. Protein sequence: CASSHKILARGAEAFF.

The chain links TRBV7-3 to TRBJ2-1; a possible D gene is TRBD2 (5 bases). The CDR3 runs 15 residues. The germline CDR1 and CDR2 sequences are SGHTA and FQGTGA. V lost 4 bases to trimming and J lost 8 bases, with 18 bases between them. CDR3 nucleotide sequence: TGTGCCAGCAGCTACACTAGGGCAGGTTTGCATGAGCAGTTCTTC. This sequence encodes CASSYTRAGLHEQFF.

The chain carries TRBV7-3 and TRBJ2-5; D possibly corresponds to TRBD2 (6 bases). Trimming removed 4 bases from V and 2 bases from J, with 14 bases in between. Germline CDR1 reads SGHTA; CDR2 reads FQGTGA. The CDR3 has 15 amino acids. The CDR3 loop is CASSYYGTVQETQYF. The CDR3 DNA sequence: TGTGCCAGCAGCTATTACGGGACTGTTCAAGAGACCCAGTACTTC.

The rearrangement links TRBV28 to TRBJ2-3, with TRBD2 as a possible D gene (6 bases). Germline loops: CDR1 MDHEN, CDR2 SYDVKM. The germline V and J ends were trimmed by 5 bases and 3 bases, with 18 bases remaining between them. The CDR3 totals 16 residues. DNA for the CDR3: TGTGCCAGCAGTCCCCCGGGGGTGGGGGAGACAGATACGCAGTATTTT. This translates into CASSPPGVGETDTQYF.

Turning to this clone: This same CDR3 is encoded by further DNA sequences in the sample. This chain links TRBV7-2 with TRBJ1-4; D not certain. This CDR3 region has 13 residues. CDR1 is SGHTA, CDR2 FQGNSA, per germline. V dropped 1 base and J dropped 5 bases, with 5 bases sitting between them. Written as DNA, the CDR3 is TGTGCCAGCAGCTTAGTTGTAAATGAAAAACTGTTTTTT. Translation: CASSLVVNEKLFF.

The V call is TRBV14, the J call TRBJ2-5; TRBD2 matches 10 bases. After removal of 4 bases from V and 6 bases from J, the junction contained 2 bases not matched to a gene. CDR1 and CDR2 (germline): SGHDN, FVKESK. This CDR3 is built from 13 residues. As DNA, the CDR3 is TGTGCCAGCAGCCTAGCGGGGGGAAAGACCCAGTACTTC. Amino acids: CASSLAGGKTQYF. Full variable domain (remainder filled in from reference TRBV14 and TRBJ2-5): EAGVTQFPSHSVIEKGQTVTLRCDPISGHDNLYWYRRVMGKEIKFLLHFVKESKQDESGMPNNRFLAERTGGTYSTLKVQPAELEDSGVYFCASSLAGGKTQYFGPGTRLLVL.

The gene calls are TRBV5-5 and TRBJ1-1, with D perhaps matching TRBD1 (5 bases). V was cut by 7 bases and J by 6 bases, with 19 bases left in between. Germline loops: CDR1 SGHKS, CDR2 YYEKEE (reference sequence). The CDR3 loop spans 14 amino acids. DNA for the CDR3: TGTGCCAGCGGCGTTGATGCGGGGGGGGCTGAAGCTTTCTTT. Protein sequence: CASGVDAGGAEAFF.

The chain uses TRBV30 and TRBJ2-2; 9 nucleotides align to TRBD2. The CDR3 is 17 amino acids. The trim removed 0 bases at V and 5 bases at J, leaving 10 bases unmatched. Germline assignment: CDR1 GTSNPN and CDR2 SVGIG (reference sequence). CDR3 residues: CAWSVGIAGVGTGELFF. CDR3 in DNA: TGTGCCTGGAGTGTGGGAATAGCGGGGGTGGGAACCGGGGAGCTGTTTTTT.

The chain's CDR3 is CAYKGQGASYGYTF. CDR3 nucleotide sequence: TGTGCCTACAAGGGACAGGGGGCGAGCTATGGCTACACCTTC. The V and J genes are TRBV30 and TRBJ1-2; TRBD1 agrees at 12 bases. The CDR3 covers 14 residues. V was clipped by 7 bases and J by 4 bases; unmatched bases: 7. Germline loops: CDR1 GTSNPN, CDR2 SVGIG (reference sequence).

This clone was recorded once. The rearrangement links TRBV5-4 to TRBJ1-1; D is unresolved. The ends were cut back, 4 bases at V and 4 bases at J, with 11 bases in the middle. CDR1 is SGHNT and CDR2 is YYREEE in the germline V gene (reference sequence). The CDR3 is made up of 13 amino acids. CDR3 sequence reads: CASSRPGSTEAFF. DNA for the CDR3: TGTGCCAGCAGCCGACCTGGGAGCACTGAAGCTTTCTTT.

The V and J genes are TRBV7-8 and TRBJ2-6; 7 nucleotides align to TRBD1. Germline CDR1 reads SGHVS; CDR2 reads FQNEAQ. The CDR3 extends over 19 amino acids. V shed 6 bases, J shed 3 bases, and the junction held 17 bases outside the gene matches. The CDR3 sequence: CASRNARDRDRFGANVLTF. Written as DNA, the CDR3 is TGTGCCAGCAGAAACGCTCGTGACAGGGATAGGTTTGGGGCCAACGTCCTGACTTTC.

The CDR3 reads CASSAGQGPYEQYF. The CDR3 DNA reads TGTGCCAGCAGCGCGGGACAGGGACCCTACGAGCAGTACTTC. J is TRBJ2-7 and V is TRBV7-6, with TRBD1 identical over 9 bases. J was trimmed by 2 bases and V by 5 bases; bases with no gene match: 4. The germline V gene encodes CDR1 SGHVS and CDR2 FNYEAQ. The CDR3 sequence is 14 residues long.

This chain joins TRBV18 and TRBJ1-2; 7 nucleotides line up with TRBD1. CDR3 size: 14 residues. V trimming: 4 bases; J trimming: 4 bases; junction bases outside the gene matches: 6. In germline, CDR1 is KGHSH, CDR2 LQKENI. Here the CDR3 reads CASSRQGEGYGYTF. The CDR3 nucleotides read TGTGCCAGCTCACGACAGGGAGAGGGCTATGGCTACACCTTC.